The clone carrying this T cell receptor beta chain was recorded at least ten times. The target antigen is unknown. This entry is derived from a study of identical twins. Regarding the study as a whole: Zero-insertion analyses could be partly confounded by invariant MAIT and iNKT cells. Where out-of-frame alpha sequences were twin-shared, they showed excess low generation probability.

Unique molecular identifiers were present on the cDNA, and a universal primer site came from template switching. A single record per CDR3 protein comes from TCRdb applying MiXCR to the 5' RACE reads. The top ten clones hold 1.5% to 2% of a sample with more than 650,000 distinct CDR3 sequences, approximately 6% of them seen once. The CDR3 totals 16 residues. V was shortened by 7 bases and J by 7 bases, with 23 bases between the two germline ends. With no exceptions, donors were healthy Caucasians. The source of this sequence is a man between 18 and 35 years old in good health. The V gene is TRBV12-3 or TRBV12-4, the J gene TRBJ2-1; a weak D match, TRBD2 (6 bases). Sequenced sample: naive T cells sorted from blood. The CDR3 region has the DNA TGTGCCAGCACTTCCGGGGTATGGGGGGTAAGAAATGAGCAGTTCTTC. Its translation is CASTSGVWGVRNEQFF.